A single sample is the source of the 26 T cell receptor beta chains below, sequenced in a study of cytotoxic CD8 clonotypes in ibrutinib-treated CLL (dated by TCRdb to 2020 to 2023). What the time point label conveys for this sample: more than 10 months on ibrutinib. Library prep was done by the immunoSEQ multiplex PCR assay. The table was pulled from immuneACCESS by TCRdb, which kept in-frame rearrangements only. Such tables lose some clones; where checked, under half of the loss comes from unresolved V genes, and the rest has no known cause. This sample comprises roughly 100,000 clones, around 73% of them detected only once. Of the sample, 32% is held by the ten largest clones. The material was PBMCs, obtained after 12 months of ibrutinib treatment. These receptors all stem from a human donor with chronic lymphocytic leukemia.

This chain uses TRBV6-5 with TRBJ2-1, with 12 nucleotides matching TRBD2. V dropped 5 bases and J dropped 4; count of bases not matched to a gene: 3. The germline V gene has CDR1 MNHEY and CDR2 SVGAGI. This CDR3 has 15 amino acids. CDR3 in amino acids: CASSASGGGYNEQFF. The CDR3 nucleotides are TGTGCCAGCAGTGCTAGCGGGGGGGGTTACAATGAGCAGTTCTTC.

This clone was detected a few times. The chain employs TRBV15 and TRBJ1-6, with D hard to call. Trimming removed 0 bases from V and 7 bases from J, with 4 bases in between. The CDR3 runs to 13 residues. Germline V gene lookup returns CDR1 LNHNV and CDR2 YYDKDF (reference sequence). CDR3 nucleotides: TGTGCCACCAGCAGAGATAGAAATTCACCCCTCCACTTT. It specifies CATSRDRNSPLHF.

This sequence joins TRBV2 and TRBJ2-5, with 7 bases that match TRBD1. V shed 7 bases and J 0 bases; nucleotides not matched to a gene: 2. Germline V gene sequence: CDR1 SNHLY, CDR2 FYNNEI. The CDR3 has 13 residues. The CDR3 spells CASKGQNQETQYF. CDR3 in DNA: TGTGCCAGCAAGGGACAGAACCAAGAGACCCAGTACTTC. Drawing the rest from reference TRBV2 and TRBJ2-5, the complete variable domain is EPEVTQTPSHQVTQMGQEVILRCVPISNHLYFYWYRQILGQKVEFLVSFYNNEISEKSEIFDDQFSVERPDGSNFTLKIRSTKLEDSAMYFCASKGQNQETQYFGPGTRLLVL.

This clone was seen just once. The J gene is TRBJ1-2, the V gene TRBV29-1; 7 nucleotides match TRBD1. Unmatched junction bases numbered 6, after V lost 1 base and J lost 1 base. The CDR3 is 15 amino acids. Per the germline V gene, CDR1 is SQVTM and CDR2 is ANQGSEA. CDR3: CSVEGDRGYNYGYTF. The CDR3 DNA reads TGCAGCGTTGAAGGGGACAGAGGATATAACTATGGCTACACCTTC.

CDR3 amino acids: CASTQSTSGGYYSTDTQYF. DNA for the CDR3: TGCGCCAGCACCCAATCCACTAGCGGGGGGTACTATAGCACAGATACGCAGTATTTT. The V and J genes are TRBV10-2 and TRBJ2-3; TRBD2 agrees at 12 bases. Germline CDR1 WSHSY, CDR2 SAAADI. Germline trimming cut 7 bases from V and 0 bases from J; bases unmatched to any gene: 14. The length of the CDR3 is 19 residues.

A few counts support this clone. One junction end disagrees with the germline gene, perhaps due to a read error. The rearrangement joins TRBV6-4 to TRBJ2-7; no clear D. This CDR3 is built from 11 residues. In germline, CDR1 is MRHNA, CDR2 SNTAGT. CDR3 sequence: CASSDFRWPSF. DNA of the CDR3: TGTGCCAGCAGTGACTTTAGGTGGCCCTCCTTC.

This chain uses TRBV5-4 with TRBJ1-6; TRBD1 might be the D (6 bases). This CDR3 region has 14 residues. CDR1 and CDR2 from the germline V gene are SGHNT and YYREEE (reference sequence). V was shortened by 0 bases and J by 7 bases, with 8 bases between the two germline ends. The CDR3 region is CASSLGQGNSPLHF. CDR3 in DNA: TGTGCCAGCAGCTTGGGGCAGGGGAATTCACCCCTCCACTTT.

The chain has TRBV15 and TRBJ2-5; the match to TRBD2 covers 10 bases. The CDR3 has 16 amino acids. With V trimmed by 1 base and J by 0 bases, 2 bases remained unmatched. Germline V lookup: CDR1 LNHNV, CDR2 YYDKDF (reference sequence). The CDR3 DNA follows: TGTGCCACCAGCAGAGTAGCGGGGGGTAACCAAGAGACCCAGTACTTC. It codes for CATSRVAGGNQETQYF.

This clone was counted a single time. The gene calls are TRBV2 and TRBJ1-1, with D maybe TRBD1 (5 bases). Germline V gene sequence: CDR1 SNHLY, CDR2 FYNNEI. The CDR3 is 14 amino acids. Trimming left V 4 bases short and J 1 base short, with 10 bases between. The CDR3 protein is CASSVLGTNTEAFF. In DNA, the CDR3 is TGTGCCAGCAGTGTATTAGGGACGAACACTGAAGCTTTCTTT.

The CDR3 nucleotides are TGTGCCAGCAGCTTACGTGGACACCCAGGTGGAGAGACCCAGTACTTC. It codes for CASSLRGHPGGETQYF. V usage is TRBV11-3 and J usage is TRBJ2-5; TRBD1 is a possible D gene (5 bases). The CDR3 is made up of 16 amino acids. Per the germline V gene, CDR1 is SGHNT and CDR2 is YENEEA. Trimming shortened V by 2 bases and J by 4 bases, and 17 bases separated the two germline ends.

This chain connects TRBV5-4 to TRBJ2-5; D is perhaps TRBD2 (6 bases). CDR3 length equals 13 residues. From germline, CDR1 is SGHNT and CDR2 YYREEE (reference sequence). V was trimmed by 1 base and J by 5 bases, leaving 9 bases between them. CDR3: CASSLSGDETQYF. The CDR3 DNA is TGTGCCAGCAGCTTGTCGGGGGACGAGACCCAGTACTTC.

The J gene is TRBJ2-5, the V gene TRBV27; D call uncertain. This CDR3 has 15 amino acids. From germline, CDR1 is MNHEY and CDR2 SMNVEV (reference sequence). Trimming removed 0 bases at V and 1 base at J, with 9 bases between. CDR3 coding DNA: TGTGCCAGCAGTTTATCCACAGTCAGCCAAGAGACCCAGTACTTC. Translated, it gives CASSLSTVSQETQYF.

This chain links TRBV6-5 with TRBJ2-5; D unclear. V was trimmed by 5 bases and J by 2 bases, leaving 9 bases between them. The V gene's germline CDR1 is MNHEY and CDR2 SVGAGI. This CDR3 has 13 amino acids. DNA of the CDR3: TGTGCCAGCAGTGCGGTAGCACAAGAGACCCAGTACTTC. Protein sequence: CASSAVAQETQYF.

This rearrangement joins TRBV30 to TRBJ1-2; D ambiguous. Germline V gene sequence: CDR1 GTSNPN, CDR2 SVGIG (reference sequence). The CDR3 is 14 amino acids. The V and J ends lost 0 bases and 1 base respectively, with 9 bases between them. The CDR3 here is CAWSVPGSNYGYTF. The CDR3 nucleotides are TGTGCCTGGAGTGTACCCGGAAGTAACTATGGCTACACCTTC. Drawing the rest from reference TRBV30 and TRBJ1-2, the complete variable domain is SQTIHQWPATLVQPVGSPLSLECTVEGTSNPNLYWYRQAAGRGLQLLFYSVGIGQISSEVPQNLSASRPQDRQFILSSKKLLLSDSGFYLCAWSVPGSNYGYTFGSGTRLTVV.

This clone was counted a few times. This sequence joins TRBV5-1 and TRBJ2-1; D is perhaps TRBD2 (7 bases). The CDR3 is 14 residues long. V gave up 4 bases and J gave up 4 bases, with 12 bases separating them. Germline CDR1 reads SGHRS; CDR2 reads YFSETQ. The CDR3, as DNA: TGCGCCAGCAGCCCGCGGGGGCCTTACAATGAGCAGTTCTTC. It encodes CASSPRGPYNEQFF.

Concerning this clone itself: This sample includes further DNA sequences coding for the same CDR3. The chain has TRBV5-6 and TRBJ1-2; perhaps TRBD1 as D (5 bases). The CDR3 has 14 amino acids. CDR1 is SGHDT and CDR2 is YYEEEE in the germline V gene. V shed 1 base and J shed 0 bases, with 7 bases lying between them. CDR3 bases: TGTGCCAGCAGCTTGCGGGGGTCTAACTATGGCTACACCTTC. Its translation: CASSLRGSNYGYTF.

V gene TRBV4-3 combines with J gene TRBJ1-2, with D possibly being TRBD1 (5 bases). The CDR3 is 17 residues long. V was cut by 0 bases and J by 5 bases, with 19 bases left in between. Germline CDR1 and CDR2: LGHNA and YSLEER. CDR3: CASSQDVGRTGAYGYTF. Written as DNA, the CDR3 is TGCGCCAGCAGCCAAGATGTCGGTCGGACTGGGGCATATGGCTACACCTTC.

The rearrangement uses TRBV7-9 and TRBJ1-1; no clear D gene. The CDR3 has 14 residues. CDR1 and CDR2 (germline): SEHNR, FQNEAQ (reference sequence). V lost 1 base and J 5 bases, leaving 11 bases between the germline ends. The CDR3 sequence is CASSLGGGRTEAFF. As DNA, the CDR3 is TGTGCCAGCAGCTTAGGGGGAGGACGAACTGAAGCTTTCTTT.

The V call is TRBV10-2, the J call TRBJ2-7, with 8 bases that match TRBD1. The V gene end was trimmed by 8 bases and the J gene end by 6 bases; junction bases not matched to a gene: 6. This CDR3 has 12 residues. Germline V gene data show CDR1 as WSHSY and CDR2 as SAAADI. In DNA form, the CDR3 reads TGCGCCAGCCATACAGGGGGAGGCGAGCAGTACTTC. This codes for CASHTGGGEQYF.

The chain uses TRBV29-1 and TRBJ1-2; D is unresolved. V lost 5 bases and J 6 bases, leaving 19 bases between the germline ends. There are 14 residues in the CDR3. From germline, CDR1 is SQVTM and CDR2 ANQGSEA. Written as DNA, the CDR3 is TGCAGCGTTCAGTACTTGAGAGAGACGCATGGCTACACCTTC. It is translated as CSVQYLRETHGYTF.

The chain carries TRBV5-1 and TRBJ1-1, with 7 bases identical to TRBD1. Trimming removed 0 bases from V and 11 bases from J; junction bases left unmatched: 7. The CDR3 has 13 amino acids. The germline V gene encodes CDR1 SGHRS and CDR2 YFSETQ. The CDR3 loop reads CASSLAERGHAFF. CDR3 DNA: TGCGCCAGCAGCTTGGCCGAAAGGGGGCACGCTTTCTTT.

This clone was seen only once. The chain combines TRBV7-2 with TRBJ1-2, with D maybe TRBD1 (6 bases). The V gene's germline CDR1 is SGHTA and CDR2 FQGNSA. CDR3 length: 15 amino acids. Trimming took off 6 bases at V and 4 bases at J, with 18 bases between the two ends. The CDR3 loop reads CASSSGARTTYGYTF. As DNA, the CDR3 is TGTGCCAGCAGTTCGGGGGCGAGAACGACCTATGGCTACACCTTC.

J is TRBJ2-3 and V is TRBV6-5; 9 bases fit TRBD2. Germline V lookup: CDR1 MNHEY, CDR2 SVGAGI. The CDR3 extends over 15 amino acids. Unmatched junction bases numbered 8, after V lost 6 bases and J lost 4 bases. The CDR3, as DNA: TGTGCCAGCAGGCCGCGGGGGGGGAGTGCAGATACGCAGTATTTT. The encoded protein is CASRPRGGSADTQYF.

In this sample, this clone turned up a few times. The chain joins TRBV29-1 to TRBJ1-1, with a possible D match to TRBD1 (5 bases). The CDR3 sequence is 13 residues long. Per germline, CDR1 SQVTM and CDR2 ANQGSEA. The V end lost 7 bases, the J end lost 6 bases, and 18 bases lay between the germline ends. The CDR3 DNA reads TGCAGCGCTAAAAAGGGGCCGGCCCCTGAAGCTTTCTTT. Translation: CSAKKGPAPEAFF.

This chain joins TRBV5-4 and TRBJ1-1; 7 nucleotides match TRBD1. Germline CDR1 is SGHNT and CDR2 is YYREEE (reference sequence). Trimming removed 2 bases from V and 4 bases from J; junction bases left unmatched: 8. This CDR3 region has 15 residues. This chain's CDR3 is CASSFPQGRVTEAFF. Written as DNA, the CDR3 is TGTGCCAGCAGCTTCCCACAGGGGAGGGTCACTGAAGCTTTCTTT.

This clone was counted once. The V call is TRBV19, the J call TRBJ2-1; D may be TRBD2 (5 bases). The CDR3 sequence is 15 residues long. Trimming removed 6 bases from V and 4 bases from J, with 16 bases in between. CDR1 and CDR2 (germline): LNHDA, SQIVND (reference sequence). The CDR3: CASSLDKAGYNEQFF. The CDR3 DNA is TGTGCCAGTAGCCTAGACAAGGCGGGTTACAATGAGCAGTTCTTC.